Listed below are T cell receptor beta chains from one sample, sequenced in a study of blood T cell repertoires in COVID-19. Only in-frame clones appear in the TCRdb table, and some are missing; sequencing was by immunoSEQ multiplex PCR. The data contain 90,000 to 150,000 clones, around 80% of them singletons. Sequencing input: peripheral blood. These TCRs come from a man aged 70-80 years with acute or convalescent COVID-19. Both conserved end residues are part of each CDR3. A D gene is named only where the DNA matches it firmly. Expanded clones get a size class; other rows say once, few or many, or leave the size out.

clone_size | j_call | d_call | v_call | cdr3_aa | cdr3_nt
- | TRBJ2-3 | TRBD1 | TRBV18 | CASSPRQGGTDTQYF | TGTGCCAGCTCACCAAGGCAGGGGGGCACAGATACGCAGTATTTT
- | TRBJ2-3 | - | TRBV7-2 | CASSLVQGRTDTQYF | TGTGCCAGCAGCTTAGTTCAGGGTCGAACAGATACGCAGTATTTT
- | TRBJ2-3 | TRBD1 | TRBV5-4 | CASSLYGTASTDTQYF | TGTGCCAGCAGCTTGTACGGGACAGCTAGCACAGATACGCAGTATTTT
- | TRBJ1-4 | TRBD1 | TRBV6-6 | CASRPGQATTNEKLFF | TGTGCCAGCAGACCTGGACAGGCAACGACTAATGAAAAACTGTTTTTT
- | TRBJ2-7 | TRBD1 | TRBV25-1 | CASRRTGVDEQYF | TGTGCCAGCAGGCGGACAGGGGTGGACGAGCAGTACTTC
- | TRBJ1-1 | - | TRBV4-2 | CASSQAAGGQSGSQAFF | TGTGCCAGCAGCCAAGCCGCGGGGGGCCAGTCCGGCTCACAAGCTTTCTTT
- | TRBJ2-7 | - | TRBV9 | CASSGGPRGHYEQYF | TGTGCCAGCAGCGGAGGCCCCCGAGGGCACTACGAGCAGTACTTC
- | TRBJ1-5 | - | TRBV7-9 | CASSLAKGNTYSNQPQHF | TGTGCCAGCAGCTTAGCGAAGGGGAATACTTATAGCAATCAGCCCCAGCATTTT
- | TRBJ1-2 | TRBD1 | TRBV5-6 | CASSRGQGDGYTF | TGTGCCAGCAGCAGAGGACAGGGTGATGGCTACACCTTC
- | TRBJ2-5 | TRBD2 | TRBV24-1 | CATSETTSGSETQYF | TGTGCCACCAGTGAAACGACTAGCGGGAGCGAGACCCAGTACTTC
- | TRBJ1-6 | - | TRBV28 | CASRSGDSYNSPLHF | TGTGCCAGCAGGTCGGGAGACTCCTATAATTCACCCCTCCACTTT
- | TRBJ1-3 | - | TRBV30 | CAWRPGSLGNTIYF | TGTGCCTGGAGGCCCGGGTCTCTCGGAAACACCATATATTTT
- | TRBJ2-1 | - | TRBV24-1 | CATSDPGRSSYNEQFF | TGTGCCACCAGTGACCCAGGGAGGAGCTCCTACAATGAGCAGTTCTTC
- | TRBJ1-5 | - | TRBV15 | CATRGTSEGDNQPQHF | TGTGCCACCAGAGGGACCAGCGAGGGGGACAATCAGCCCCAGCATTTT
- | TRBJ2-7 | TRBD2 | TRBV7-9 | CASSSGTSAYEQYF | TGTGCCAGCTCTTCCGGGACTAGCGCCTACGAGCAGTACTTC
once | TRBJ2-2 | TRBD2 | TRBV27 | CASSLAGEGRRGELFF | TGTGCCAGCAGTTTAGCGGGGGAAGGAAGAAGGGGGGAGCTGTTTTTT
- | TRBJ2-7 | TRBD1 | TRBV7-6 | CASSPDRGGHEQYF | TGTGCCAGCAGCCCCGACAGGGGCGGGCACGAGCAGTACTTC
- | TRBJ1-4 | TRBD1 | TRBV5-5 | CASSLVGQGGYATNEKLFF | TGTGCCAGCAGCTTGGTGGGACAGGGGGGCTATGCAACTAATGAAAAACTGTTTTTT
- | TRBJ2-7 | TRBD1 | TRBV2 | CASSERAGGAIYEQYF | TGTGCCAGCAGTGAAAGGGCAGGGGGAGCTATCTACGAGCAGTACTTC
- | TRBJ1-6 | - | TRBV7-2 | CASSLAQGANSPLHF | TGTGCCAGCAGCTTAGCACAAGGGGCTAATTCACCCCTCCACTTT
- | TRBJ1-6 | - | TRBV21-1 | CASSTRQTSNSPLHF | TGTGCCAGCAGCACCCGACAGACTAGTAATTCACCCCTCCACTTT
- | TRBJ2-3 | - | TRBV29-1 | CSVVDLSSTDTQYF | TGCAGCGTTGTAGATCTATCTAGCACAGATACGCAGTATTTT
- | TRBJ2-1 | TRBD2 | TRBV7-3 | CASRPGSGNYEQFF | TGTGCCAGCAGGCCGGGGAGCGGGAACTATGAGCAGTTCTTC
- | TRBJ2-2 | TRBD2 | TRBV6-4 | CASSKIAGNTGELFF | TGTGCCAGCAGTAAAATAGCGGGAAACACCGGGGAGCTGTTTTTT
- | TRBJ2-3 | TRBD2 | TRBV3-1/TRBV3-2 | CASSQGGTSGVTDTQYF | TGTGCCAGCAGCCAAGGGGGGACTAGCGGGGTCACAGATACGCAGTATTTT
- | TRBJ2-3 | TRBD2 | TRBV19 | CASSTARVAGGPDTQYF | TGTGCCAGTAGTACTGCCCGGGTAGCGGGGGGGCCAGATACGCAGTATTTT
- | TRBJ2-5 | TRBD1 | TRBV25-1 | CASSEAFGQGPETQYF | TGTGCCAGCAGTGAAGCCTTCGGACAGGGGCCGGAGACCCAGTACTTC
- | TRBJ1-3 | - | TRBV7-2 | CASSSWLDLHPAGNTIYF | TGTGCCAGCAGCTCCTGGCTAGACTTACACCCGGCTGGAAACACCATATATTTT
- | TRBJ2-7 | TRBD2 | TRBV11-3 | CASSNPGTSREQYF | TGTGCCAGCAGCAACCCCGGGACTAGCCGCGAGCAGTACTTC
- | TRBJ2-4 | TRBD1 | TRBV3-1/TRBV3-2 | CASSPGTGGWDIQYF | TGTGCCAGCAGCCCGGGGACAGGGGGCTGGGACATTCAGTACTTC
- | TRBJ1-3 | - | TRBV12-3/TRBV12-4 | CASSLGSGLYF | TGTGCCAGCAGTTTAGGTTCCGGGTTGTATTTT
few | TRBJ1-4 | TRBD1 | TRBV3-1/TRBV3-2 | CASGGQPNEKLFF | TGTGCCAGCGGGGGACAGCCTAATGAAAAACTGTTTTTT
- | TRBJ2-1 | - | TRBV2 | CASRADTGEQFF | TGTGCCAGCAGGGCGGACACGGGCGAGCAGTTCTTC
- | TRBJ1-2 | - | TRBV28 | CASRGTSTNYGYTF | TGTGCCAGCCGCGGAACGTCAACTAACTATGGCTACACCTTC